This T cell receptor beta chain was found in a study of blood T cell repertoires in COVID-19. Assay: immunoSEQ multiplex PCR; the TCRdb copy retains only in-frame clones and omits some. Among over 250,000 clones listed, 85% were seen once. The CDR3 runs to 13 residues. CDR1 and CDR2 from the germline V gene are SGHAT and FQNNGV. Trimming left V 5 bases short and J 7 bases short, with 12 bases between. This clone was observed a single time. Sequencing was performed on peripheral blood. The sequence derives from a human donor in a cohort sampled during active COVID-19. This chain connects TRBV11-2 to TRBJ2-1, with D perhaps matching TRBD2 (6 bases). Here the CDR3 reads CASSRQLANEQFF. DNA for the CDR3: TGTGCCAGCAGCCGCCAACTAGCTAATGAGCAGTTCTTC.